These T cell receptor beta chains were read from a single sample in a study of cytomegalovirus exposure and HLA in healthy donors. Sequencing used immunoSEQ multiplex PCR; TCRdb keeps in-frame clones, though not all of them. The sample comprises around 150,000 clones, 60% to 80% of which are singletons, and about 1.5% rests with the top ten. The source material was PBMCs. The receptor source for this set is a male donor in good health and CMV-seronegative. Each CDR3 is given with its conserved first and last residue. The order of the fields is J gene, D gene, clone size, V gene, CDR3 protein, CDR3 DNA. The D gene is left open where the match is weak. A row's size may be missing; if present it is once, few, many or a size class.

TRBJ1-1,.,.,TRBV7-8,CASSLGHPSDTEAFF,TGTGCCAGCAGCCTGGGACACCCGAGTGACACTGAAGCTTTCTTT
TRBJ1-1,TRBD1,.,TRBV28,CASSLGRGDTEAFF,TGTGCCAGCAGTTTAGGCAGGGGGGACACTGAAGCTTTCTTT
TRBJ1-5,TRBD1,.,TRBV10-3,CAISESTGLGNQPQHF,TGTGCCATCAGTGAGTCGACAGGGTTGGGCAATCAGCCCCAGCATTTT
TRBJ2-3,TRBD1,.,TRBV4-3,CASSLTGGWTDTQYF,TGCGCCAGCAGCTTAACAGGGGGCTGGACAGATACGCAGTATTTT
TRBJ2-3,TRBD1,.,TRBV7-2,CASSLALALTGLTDTQYF,TGTGCCAGCAGCTTAGCCCTAGCTCTGACAGGGTTGACAGATACGCAGTATTTT
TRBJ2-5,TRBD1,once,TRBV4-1,CASSSTGGDETQYF,TGCGCCAGCAGCTCGACAGGGGGCGATGAGACCCAGTACTTC
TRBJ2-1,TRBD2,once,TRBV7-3,CASSPGLAVHEQFF,TGTGCCAGCAGCCCGGGACTAGCAGTCCATGAGCAGTTCTTC
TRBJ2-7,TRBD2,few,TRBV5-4,CASSSGLAVVYEQYF,TGTGCCAGCAGCTCAGGACTAGCGGTCGTCTACGAGCAGTACTTC
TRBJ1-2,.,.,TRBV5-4,CASSQLGPGHGYTF,TGTGCCAGCAGCCAGCTTGGGCCCGGCCATGGCTACACCTTC
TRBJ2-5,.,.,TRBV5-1,CASSGGHNQETQYF,TGCGCCAGCAGCGGGGGACACAACCAAGAGACCCAGTACTTC
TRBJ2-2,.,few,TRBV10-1,CASSVTRRASTGELFF,TGCGCCAGCAGTGTCACGAGGAGGGCTAGCACCGGGGAGCTGTTTTTT
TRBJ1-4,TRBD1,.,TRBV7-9,CSSSSGSAGGHNEKLFF,TGTTCCAGCAGCTCGGGATCCGCAGGGGGGCATAATGAAAAACTGTTTTTT
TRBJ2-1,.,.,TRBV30,CAWSVRTDNEQFF,TGTGCCTGGAGTGTACGAACTGACAATGAGCAGTTCTTC
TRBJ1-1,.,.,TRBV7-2,CASSRDIGEAFF,TGTGCCAGCTCCCGGGACATAGGAGAAGCTTTCTTT
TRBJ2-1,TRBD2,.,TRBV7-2,CASGSGVAYNEQFF,TGTGCCAGCGGTAGCGGGGTTGCCTACAATGAGCAGTTCTTC
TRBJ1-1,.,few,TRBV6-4,CASSVAGNTEAFF,TGTGCCAGCAGTGTGGCAGGGAACACTGAAGCTTTCTTT
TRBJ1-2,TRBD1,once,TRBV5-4,CASSLPGQGAQGYTF,TGTGCCAGCAGCCTACCTGGACAGGGGGCACAAGGCTACACCTTC
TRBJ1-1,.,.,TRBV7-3,CASSSGHSAEAFF,TGTGCCAGCAGCTCCGGACATTCGGCTGAAGCTTTCTTT
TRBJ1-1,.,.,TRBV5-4,CASSYLLGQNTEAFF,TGTGCCAGCAGCTACTTACTCGGACAGAACACTGAAGCTTTCTTT
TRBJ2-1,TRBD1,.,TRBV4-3,CASSQNRGNYNEQFF,TGCGCCAGCAGCCAAAACAGGGGAAACTACAATGAGCAGTTCTTC
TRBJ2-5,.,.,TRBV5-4,CASSPRDSEETQYF,TGTGCCAGCAGCCCGCGAGACAGTGAAGAGACCCAGTACTTC
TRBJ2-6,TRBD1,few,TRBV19,CASRYSQGASSSGANVLTF,TGTGCCAGTAGATATTCCCAGGGGGCGTCTAGCTCTGGGGCCAACGTCCTGACTTTC
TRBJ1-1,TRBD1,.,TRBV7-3,CASSSWTGRDTEAFF,TGTGCCAGCAGCTCATGGACAGGTCGGGACACTGAAGCTTTCTTT
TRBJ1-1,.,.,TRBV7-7,CASSRDMNTEAFF,TGTGCCAGCAGCCGGGACATGAACACTGAAGCTTTCTTT